Listed below are T cell receptor beta chains from one sample, sequenced in a study of radiotherapy plus CTLA-4 blockade in lung cancer. Using immunoSEQ multiplex PCR, the repertoire was profiled, and TCRdb retains in-frame clones only, with some absent. Among more than 80,000 clones listed, more than 70% were seen once. Sequenced material: peripheral blood, taken from a patient treated with radiotherapy plus ipilimumab. The receptor set was obtained from a human donor with non-small cell lung cancer that progressed on radiotherapy plus ipilimumab. Some clones in this sample may be carry-over from other donors' samples. Each CDR3 is given with its conserved first and last residue. Fields, in order: V gene, clone size, J gene, CDR3 length, D gene, CDR3 protein, CDR3 DNA. D genes are given only for firm matches. Size tells how often a clone was seen (once, few, many) or the class of an expanded clone, and some rows leave it out.

V: TRBV15; size: -; J: TRBJ1-5; length: 14; D: TRBD1; CDR3: CATSRGQGDQPQHF; DNA: TGTGCCACCAGCAGGGGACAGGGCGATCAGCCCCAGCATTTT
V: TRBV5-1; size: -; J: TRBJ2-1; length: 17; D: TRBD2; CDR3: CASSSTPGLAGGNEQFF; DNA: TGCGCCAGCAGCTCCACCCCGGGACTAGCGGGGGGGAATGAGCAGTTCTTC
V: TRBV18; size: -; J: TRBJ1-1; length: 15; D: -; CDR3: CASSPHPQGYTEAFF; DNA: TGTGCCAGCTCACCACATCCCCAGGGGTACACTGAAGCTTTCTTT
V: TRBV2; size: -; J: TRBJ1-2; length: 12; D: TRBD1; CDR3: CASRDRFVGYTF; DNA: TGTGCCAGCAGGGACAGGTTCGTCGGCTACACCTTC
V: TRBV4-2; size: -; J: TRBJ2-3; length: 18; D: TRBD2; CDR3: CASSPGLAVDTSTDTQYF; DNA: TGTGCCAGCAGCCCTGGACTAGCGGTAGACACTAGCACAGATACGCAGTATTTT
V: TRBV14; size: -; J: TRBJ1-2; length: 16; D: -; CDR3: CASSQDPDQYNYGYTF; DNA: TGTGCCAGCAGCCAAGATCCGGACCAATATAACTATGGCTACACCTTC
V: TRBV7-9; size: -; J: TRBJ2-1; length: 17; D: TRBD2; CDR3: CASSLAGLAGVLGEQFF; DNA: TGTGCCAGCAGCTTAGCTGGGCTAGCGGGGGTTCTGGGTGAGCAGTTCTTC
V: TRBV9; size: -; J: TRBJ1-1; length: 14; D: TRBD1; CDR3: CASSVGTGSTEAFF; DNA: TGTGCCAGCAGCGTTGGGACAGGGTCCACTGAAGCTTTCTTT
V: TRBV29-1; size: once; J: TRBJ2-4; length: 12; D: -; CDR3: CSGGQGQNIQYF; DNA: TGCAGCGGAGGCCAGGGTCAAAACATTCAGTACTTC
V: TRBV6-1; size: -; J: TRBJ2-5; length: 14; D: -; CDR3: CASTGLSLAETQYF; DNA: TGTGCCAGCACGGGGTTATCCCTAGCGGAGACCCAGTACTTC
V: TRBV28; size: -; J: TRBJ2-2; length: 16; D: -; CDR3: CASSRTPTPNTGELFF; DNA: TGTGCCAGCAGCCGGACACCAACTCCGAACACCGGGGAGCTGTTTTTT
V: TRBV7-2; size: -; J: TRBJ1-2; length: 16; D: TRBD1; CDR3: CASSLSQGVLGYGYTF; DNA: TGTGCCAGCAGCTTATCACAGGGGGTTTTGGGCTATGGCTACACCTTC
V: TRBV5-1; size: -; J: TRBJ2-1; length: 15; D: -; CDR3: CASSRQGPRVGEQFF; DNA: TGCGCCAGCAGCAGGCAGGGCCCCCGTGTTGGTGAGCAGTTCTTC
V: TRBV4-3; size: -; J: TRBJ1-2; length: 14; D: -; CDR3: CASSQNIRGYGYTF; DNA: TGCGCCAGCAGCCAGAACATTAGGGGCTATGGCTACACCTTC
V: TRBV6-4; size: -; J: TRBJ2-2; length: 15; D: -; CDR3: CASSDSSSTTGELFF; DNA: TGTGCCAGCAGTGACTCAAGTAGTACCACCGGGGAGCTGTTTTTT
V: TRBV7-2; size: -; J: TRBJ2-7; length: 13; D: -; CDR3: CASSLTRFYEQYF; DNA: TGTGCCAGCAGCTTAACACGGTTTTACGAGCAGTACTTC
V: TRBV6-1; size: -; J: TRBJ2-7; length: 15; D: -; CDR3: CASRDPGTNFYEQYF; DNA: TGTGCCAGCAGAGATCCCGGGACAAATTTCTACGAGCAGTACTTC
V: TRBV6-6; size: -; J: TRBJ1-2; length: 14; D: -; CDR3: CASSYSQASGGYTF; DNA: TGTGCCAGCAGTTACTCACAAGCTAGTGGTGGCTACACCTTC
V: TRBV19; size: -; J: TRBJ1-1; length: 13; D: -; CDR3: CASTYFGGSEAFF; DNA: TGTGCCAGTACCTATTTCGGGGGCTCTGAAGCTTTCTTT
V: TRBV7-7; size: few; J: TRBJ1-4; length: 13; D: -; CDR3: CASSSREDEKLFF; DNA: TGTGCTAGCAGCTCGAGAGAGGATGAAAAACTGTTTTTT
V: TRBV2; size: -; J: TRBJ1-1; length: 15; D: -; CDR3: CASSEAGRLNTEAFF; DNA: TGTGCCAGCAGTGAAGCAGGACGACTGAACACTGAAGCTTTCTTT
V: TRBV7-9; size: -; J: TRBJ2-7; length: 17; D: TRBD1; CDR3: CASSFGPRQGSPYEQYF; DNA: TGTGCCAGCAGCTTCGGGCCCAGACAGGGGAGTCCCTACGAGCAGTACTTC
V: TRBV11-3; size: -; J: TRBJ2-5; length: 13; D: -; CDR3: CASSLGVQETQYF; DNA: TGTGCCAGCAGCTTAGGCGTACAAGAGACCCAGTACTTC
V: TRBV18; size: -; J: TRBJ1-5; length: 16; D: -; CDR3: CASSPRRQASNQPQHF; DNA: TGTGCCAGCTCACCCCGGAGGCAGGCTAGCAATCAGCCCCAGCATTTT
V: TRBV7-8; size: -; J: TRBJ1-5; length: 15; D: -; CDR3: CASSGPGLSNQPQHF; DNA: TGTGCCAGCAGTGGACCGGGACTGAGCAATCAGCCCCAGCATTTT
V: TRBV10-3; size: few; J: TRBJ2-7; length: 13; D: TRBD1; CDR3: CAISGQGENEQYF; DNA: TGTGCCATCAGCGGACAGGGGGAAAACGAGCAGTACTTC
V: TRBV9; size: -; J: TRBJ2-1; length: 14; D: -; CDR3: CASSPRIVPPEQFF; DNA: TGTGCCAGCAGCCCAAGAATAGTTCCCCCTGAGCAGTTCTTC
V: TRBV5-1; size: -; J: TRBJ1-2; length: 15; D: TRBD1; CDR3: CASSDIDRVRYGYTF; DNA: TGCGCCAGCAGCGACATCGACAGGGTACGCTATGGCTACACCTTC
V: TRBV2; size: -; J: TRBJ2-3; length: 12; D: -; CDR3: CASSVGVHTQYF; DNA: TGTGCCAGCAGTGTAGGAGTACATACGCAGTATTTT
V: TRBV4-3; size: -; J: TRBJ2-7; length: 15; D: -; CDR3: CASSQAWGQTYEQYF; DNA: TGCGCCAGCAGCCAAGCCTGGGGACAAACCTACGAGCAGTACTTC
V: TRBV7-9; size: -; J: TRBJ2-7; length: 16; D: -; CDR3: CASSLAKFGARYEQYF; DNA: TGTGCCAGCAGCTTAGCCAAATTTGGGGCGCGGTACGAGCAGTACTTC
V: TRBV4-3; size: -; J: TRBJ1-4; length: 16; D: -; CDR3: CASSLNPGGANEKLFF; DNA: TGCGCCAGCAGCTTGAACCCGGGGGGGGCTAATGAAAAACTGTTTTTT
V: TRBV18; size: -; J: TRBJ1-2; length: 13; D: -; CDR3: CASSPPAGYGYTF; DNA: TGTGCCAGCTCACCGCCGGCCGGCTATGGCTACACCTTC
V: TRBV7-2; size: once; J: TRBJ2-5; length: 15; D: -; CDR3: CASSLWASLGETQYF; DNA: TGTGCCAGCAGCTTATGGGCCTCGCTGGGGGAGACCCAGTACTTC
V: TRBV5-1; size: -; J: TRBJ1-1; length: 17; D: TRBD1; CDR3: CASSNRDRGSSGTEAFF; DNA: TGCGCCAGCAGCAACCGGGACAGGGGTTCTTCGGGCACTGAAGCTTTCTTT
V: TRBV11-1; size: -; J: TRBJ2-5; length: 14; D: TRBD2; CDR3: CASSPASGEETQYF; DNA: TGTGCCAGCAGCCCCGCTAGCGGGGAAGAGACCCAGTACTTC
V: TRBV4-2; size: -; J: TRBJ2-1; length: 15; D: TRBD1; CDR3: CASSQGDRGSNEQFF; DNA: TGTGCCAGCAGCCAAGGAGACAGGGGGAGCAATGAGCAGTTCTTC
V: TRBV7-9; size: -; J: TRBJ2-5; length: 16; D: TRBD1; CDR3: CASSFHGTGARETQYF; DNA: TGTGCCAGCAGCTTCCACGGGACAGGGGCGAGGGAGACCCAGTACTTC
V: TRBV5-1; size: -; J: TRBJ2-7; length: 12; D: -; CDR3: CASSSQGDEQYF; DNA: TGCGCCAGCAGCTCACAGGGAGACGAGCAGTACTTC
V: TRBV2; size: -; J: TRBJ1-2; length: 15; D: TRBD1; CDR3: CASQRIGQANYGYTF; DNA: TGTGCATCGCAAAGGATCGGACAGGCTAACTATGGCTACACCTTC
V: TRBV7-2; size: -; J: TRBJ2-3; length: 18; D: -; CDR3: CASSLAWAGASSTDTQYF; DNA: TGTGCCAGCAGCTTAGCCTGGGCGGGGGCTTCTAGCACAGATACGCAGTATTTT
V: TRBV6-5; size: -; J: TRBJ1-3; length: 16; D: -; CDR3: CASSYSTHRAGNTIYF; DNA: TGTGCCAGCAGTTACTCGACCCACAGGGCAGGAAACACCATATATTTT
V: TRBV7-2; size: -; J: TRBJ1-2; length: 13; D: -; CDR3: CASSSFTDGGYTF; DNA: TGTGCCAGCAGCTCGTTCACGGACGGCGGCTACACCTTC
V: TRBV11-3; size: -; J: TRBJ1-1; length: 14; D: -; CDR3: CASSLGVGNTEAFF; DNA: TGTGCCAGCAGCTTAGGAGTGGGGAACACTGAAGCTTTCTTT
V: TRBV18; size: once; J: TRBJ2-3; length: 16; D: -; CDR3: CASSPPSGGAGDTQYF; DNA: TGTGCCAGCTCACCACCTTCGGGGGGCGCGGGAGATACGCAGTATTTT
V: TRBV2; size: -; J: TRBJ2-2; length: 13; D: -; CDR3: CASNENEAGELFF; DNA: TGTGCCAGCAACGAGAATGAGGCCGGGGAGCTGTTTTTT
V: TRBV30; size: few; J: TRBJ1-1; length: 11; D: -; CDR3: CADRHYTEAFF; DNA: TGTGCTGATAGACACTACACTGAAGCTTTCTTT